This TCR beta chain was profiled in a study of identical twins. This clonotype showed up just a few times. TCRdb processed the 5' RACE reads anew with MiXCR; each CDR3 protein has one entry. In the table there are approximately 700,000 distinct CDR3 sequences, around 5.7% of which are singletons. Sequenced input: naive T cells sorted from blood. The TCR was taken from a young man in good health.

The CDR3 sequence is CASSLEFAGREGRETQYF. The DNA of the CDR3 is TGTGCCAGCAGCTTAGAATTCGCAGGCCGGGAAGGACGAGAGACCCAGTACTTC. The J gene is TRBJ2-5, the V gene TRBV7-7; perhaps TRBD2 as D (5 bases). The CDR3 is made up of 18 amino acids. Germline values: CDR1 SSHAT, CDR2 FNYEAQ (reference sequence). The germline V and J ends were trimmed by 1 base and 4 bases, with 22 bases remaining between them.